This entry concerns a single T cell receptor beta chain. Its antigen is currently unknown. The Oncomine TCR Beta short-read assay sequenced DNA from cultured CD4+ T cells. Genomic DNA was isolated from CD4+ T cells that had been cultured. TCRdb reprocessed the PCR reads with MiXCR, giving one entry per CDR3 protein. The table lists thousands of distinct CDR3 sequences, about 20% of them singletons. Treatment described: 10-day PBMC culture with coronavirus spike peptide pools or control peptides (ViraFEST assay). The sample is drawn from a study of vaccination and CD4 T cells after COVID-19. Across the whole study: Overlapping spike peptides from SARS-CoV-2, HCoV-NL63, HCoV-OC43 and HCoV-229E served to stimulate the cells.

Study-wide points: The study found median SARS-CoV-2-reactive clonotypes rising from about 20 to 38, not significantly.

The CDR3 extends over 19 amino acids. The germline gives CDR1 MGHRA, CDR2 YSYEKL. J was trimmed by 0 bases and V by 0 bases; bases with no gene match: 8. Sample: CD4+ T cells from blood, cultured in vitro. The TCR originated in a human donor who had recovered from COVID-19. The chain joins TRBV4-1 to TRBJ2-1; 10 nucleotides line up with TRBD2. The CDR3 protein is CASSQDPSGGLRSYNEQFF. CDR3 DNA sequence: TGCGCCAGCAGCCAAGACCCTAGCGGGGGCCTACGCTCCTACAATGAGCAGTTCTTC.